The T cell receptor beta chain under discussion was sequenced for a study of blood T cell repertoires in COVID-19. The ends were cut back, 5 bases at V and 0 bases at J, with 11 bases in the middle. Germline CDR1 reads SEHNR; CDR2 reads FQNEAQ (reference sequence). This CDR3 has 15 amino acids. Sequenced by immunoSEQ multiplex PCR; TCRdb stores in-frame clones only, minus some. The table has some 460,000 clones, roughly 90% seen once. J is TRBJ2-1 and V is TRBV7-9; possible D gene TRBD1, 6 bases. Sequenced material: peripheral blood. This TCR derives from a woman aged 30 to 39 with acute or convalescent COVID-19. The CDR3 bases are TGTGCCAGCAGCGAGGACAGTTACTCCTACAATGAGCAGTTCTTC. This sequence encodes CASSEDSYSYNEQFF.